These 15 T cell receptor beta chains originate from one sample sequenced in a study of Ad26.COV2.S vaccination and SARS-CoV-2 variants. Treatment denoted: around 19 received Ad26.COV2.S at low or high dose, single or two shots; about 5 received placebo; per-sample allocation not given. All samples were drawn on day 63, counting from the first vaccine or placebo injection. Data came from immunoSEQ multiplex PCR; TCRdb stores just in-frame clones and leaves some out. The table lists hundreds of thousands of clones, approximately 90% of them singletons, with 5.5% to 7% in the top ten. The source was peripheral blood, collected in a trial of Ad26.COV2.S vaccine versus placebo. These receptors were collected from a person between 18 and 65 years old who received the Ad26.COV2.S COVID-19 vaccine or a placebo.

V and J are TRBV6-5 and TRBJ1-1; a weak D match, TRBD1 (5 bases). The V gene lost 6 bases and the J gene lost 8 bases, with 19 bases spanning the gap. The germline V gene encodes CDR1 MNHEY and CDR2 SVGAGI. The CDR3 covers 14 residues. The CDR3 sequence: CASRDSWGPLEAFF. DNA of the CDR3: TGTGCCAGCAGAGACAGTTGGGGCCCGTTAGAAGCTTTCTTT.

The rearrangement joins TRBV27 to TRBJ2-7; perhaps TRBD2 as D (5 bases). V lost 3 bases and J 3 bases, leaving 9 bases between the germline ends. In germline, CDR1 is MNHEY, CDR2 SMNVEV (reference sequence). The CDR3 loop spans 13 amino acids. The CDR3 region is CASSFLGVYEQYF. CDR3 bases: TGTGCCAGCAGTTTCCTCGGGGTCTACGAGCAGTACTTC.

This clone was counted a few times. The chain carries TRBV7-2 and TRBJ2-7; unclear D gene. The ends were cut back, 0 bases at V and 2 bases at J, with 5 bases in the middle. The CDR3 length is 13 residues. CDR1 is SGHTA and CDR2 is FQGNSA in the germline V gene. CDR3 loop: CASSLAAAYEQYF. CDR3 nucleotide sequence: TGTGCCAGCAGCTTAGCAGCTGCCTACGAGCAGTACTTC.

The chain couples TRBV4-3 to TRBJ2-1, with 10 bases identical to TRBD2. Germline V gives CDR1 LGHNA, CDR2 YSLEER. The CDR3 consists of 19 residues. V lost 0 bases, J lost 4 bases, and 12 bases stayed unmatched. The chain's CDR3 is CASSQDLLAGAPIYNEQFF. In nucleotides, the CDR3 is TGCGCCAGCAGCCAAGATCTTCTAGCGGGAGCTCCCATTTACAATGAGCAGTTCTTC.

V gene TRBV6-2 or TRBV6-3 combines with J gene TRBJ2-7; no firm D call. V gave up 3 bases and J gave up 7 bases, with 16 bases separating them. Germline V gene data show CDR1 as MNHEY and CDR2 as SVGEGT. The CDR3 extends over 14 amino acids. CDR3 in amino acids: CASSYTRSSGEQYF. In nucleotides, the CDR3 is TGTGCCAGCAGTTATACCCGGAGCTCCGGGGAGCAGTACTTC.

V is TRBV4-1 and J is TRBJ1-1, with D unresolved. The CDR3 extends over 16 amino acids. The V end lost 0 bases, the J end lost 3 bases, and 14 bases lay between the germline ends. Germline CDR1 and CDR2: MGHRA and YSYEKL. Here the CDR3 reads CASSQDPDREYTEAFF. DNA of the CDR3: TGCGCCAGCAGCCAAGATCCCGATAGAGAGTACACTGAAGCTTTCTTT.

The rearrangement uses TRBV10-3 and TRBJ2-7; TRBD1 is a possible D gene (5 bases). This CDR3 comprises 14 residues. Germline CDR1 reads ENHRY; CDR2 reads SYGVKD. Trimming removed 2 bases from V and 2 bases from J, with 10 bases in between. CDR3 protein: CAISETGQAYEQYF. The CDR3 DNA follows: TGTGCCATCAGTGAGACAGGCCAAGCCTACGAGCAGTACTTC.

The V and J genes are TRBV3-1 (or the pseudogene TRBV3-2) and TRBJ2-3, with D unresolved. CDR3 length equals 16 residues. The V gene's germline CDR1 is LGHDT and CDR2 YNNKEL (reference sequence). V lost 0 bases, J lost 0 bases, and 10 bases lay in between. The CDR3 protein is CASSQDLYSSTDTQYF. CDR3 DNA: TGTGCCAGCAGCCAAGATCTGTACTCTAGCACAGATACGCAGTATTTT.

This clone was found once. This chain's CDR3 is CAIRDQKASPYYGYTF. The CDR3 region has the DNA TGTGCCATCAGGGACCAGAAGGCATCCCCATACTATGGCTACACCTTC. The gene calls are TRBV10-3 and TRBJ1-2, with no clear D. Trimming left V 6 bases short and J 3 bases short, with 20 bases between. Germline CDR1 and CDR2: ENHRY and SYGVKD. There are 16 residues in the CDR3.

J is TRBJ2-7 and V is TRBV27; no firm D call. The germline V gene has CDR1 MNHEY and CDR2 SMNVEV (reference sequence). The CDR3 extends over 12 amino acids. V was pared by 1 base and J by 6 bases, with 7 bases between. CDR3 sequence: CASSLYGSEQYF. The CDR3 DNA reads as TGTGCCAGCAGTTTATATGGCAGCGAGCAGTACTTC.

The V call is TRBV7-2, the J call TRBJ2-7; possibly TRBD1 for D (6 bases). V lost 3 bases and J 3 bases, leaving 15 bases between the germline ends. The CDR3 has 15 residues. Per the germline V gene, CDR1 is SGHTA and CDR2 is FQGNSA. CDR3 protein: CASSFSPGAFYEQYF. CDR3 sequence (DNA): TGTGCCAGCAGCTTTTCCCCAGGGGCTTTCTACGAGCAGTACTTC.

The V call is TRBV10-3, the J call TRBJ2-7, with D uncertain. CDR3 length equals 12 residues. Trimming stripped 3 bases from V and 3 bases from J, with 6 bases between. Germline assignment: CDR1 ENHRY and CDR2 SYGVKD. CDR3 protein: CAISDQVYEQYF. The CDR3 DNA is TGTGCCATCAGTGATCAGGTCTACGAGCAGTACTTC.

The gene calls are TRBV5-6 and TRBJ1-2; D not resolved. The V gene's germline CDR1 is SGHDT and CDR2 YYEEEE. The CDR3 covers 14 residues. Trimming removed 4 bases at V and 4 bases at J, with 14 bases between. The chain's CDR3 is CASSGPTKLYGYTF. CDR3 DNA: TGTGCCAGCAGCGGGCCTACTAAACTCTATGGCTACACCTTC.

This clone was counted a single time. The CDR3 protein is CASSYPRDHGEKLFF. As DNA, the CDR3 is TGTGCCAGCAGTTACCCTCGGGACCACGGAGAAAAACTGTTTTTT. The gene calls are TRBV6-2 or TRBV6-3 and TRBJ1-4, with TRBD1 as a possible D gene (5 bases). The V end lost 2 bases, the J end lost 8 bases, and 15 bases lay between the germline ends. The CDR3 sequence is 15 residues long. Germline V gene lookup returns CDR1 MNHEY and CDR2 SVGEGT.

The V and J genes are TRBV5-1 and TRBJ2-1; D gene unclear. V was cut by 5 bases and J by 0 bases, with 15 bases left in between. The CDR3 covers 16 residues. Per the germline V gene, CDR1 is SGHRS and CDR2 is YFSETQ. The CDR3 is CASSRQASSSYNEQFF. For the CDR3, the DNA is TGCGCCAGCAGTCGGCAAGCGTCGAGCTCCTACAATGAGCAGTTCTTC.